This T cell receptor beta chain was observed in a study of blood T cells in healthy people across ages. Using a J-beta primer mix together with a sample-barcoded 5' primer, a second PCR was run for about 6 to 12 cycles. TCRdb recomputed calls from the 5' RACE reads with MiXCR, one row per CDR3 protein. The table lists 1.5 million to 2 million distinct CDR3 sequences, roughly 28% of them singletons. Individuals who donated were healthy Caucasians from Russia aged about 6 to 100. This CDR3 has 15 amino acids. The germline V gene encodes CDR1 SGHTA and CDR2 FQGNSA. Trimming took 2 bases from V and 6 from J, leaving 17 bases between them. Study-level findings and limits: When one million T cells were used, diversity estimates were thought to be underestimates.

This clonotype was counted ten times or more. Its antigen remains unidentified. The sample taken for sequencing was blood. The gene calls are TRBV7-2 and TRBJ2-7; D might be TRBD2 (7 bases). The receptor comes from a woman aged 25 to 39 in good health. The CDR3: CASSLLGGQSGEQYF. The CDR3 DNA sequence: TGTGCCAGCAGCTTACTCGGGGGGCAAAGTGGCGAGCAGTACTTC. Filled out from reference TRBV7-2 and TRBJ2-7, the complete variable domain reads GAGVSQSPSNKVTEKGKDVELRCDPISGHTALYWYRQSLGQGLEFLIYFQGNSAPDKSGLPSDRFSAERTGGSVSTLTIQRTQQEDSAVYLCASSLLGGQSGEQYFGPGTRLTVT.